The rows below give T cell receptor beta chains drawn from one sample of a study of post-analysis software for immune sequencing data. TCRdb independently ran MiXCR on the PCR reads; one entry per CDR3 protein. The sample includes some 370,000 distinct CDR3 sequences, around 37% of them seen just once. The sample was blood. All receptors derive from a girl aged 10 to 17 with multiple sclerosis. CDR3s include the opening cysteine and the closing phenylalanine or tryptophan. D genes are given only for firm matches. Clone sizes are given selectively: once, few, many, or a class where the clone is expanded.

>TRBD2|TRBV12-3/TRBV12-4|20|NA|TRBJ2-1
CAGSLGFLAGALSSYNEQFF
TGTGCCGGCAGTTTAGGATTCCTAGCGGGGGCCCTTAGCTCCTACAATGAGCAGTTCTTC
>TRBD2|TRBV6-5|16|NA|TRBJ2-2
CASSNGLAGGGGELFF
TGTGCCAGCAGTAACGGACTAGCGGGGGGAGGCGGGGAGCTGTTTTTT
>TRBD1|TRBV4-1|16|NA|TRBJ2-7
CASSQVDPGQAYEQYF
TGCGCCAGCAGCCAAGTCGACCCCGGACAGGCCTACGAGCAGTACTTC
>TRBD2|TRBV6-2/TRBV6-3|15|few|TRBJ2-7
CASSYRLAGNYEQYF
TGTGCCAGCAGTTACAGACTAGCGGGGAACTACGAGCAGTACTTC
>NA|TRBV5-6|13|NA|TRBJ2-7
CASSSGARYEQYF
TGTGCCAGCAGCTCCGGCGCCAGGTACGAGCAGTACTTC
>NA|TRBV2|13|few|TRBJ2-1
CASSRRGDHEQFF
TGTGCCAGCAGTAGAAGAGGGGATCATGAGCAGTTCTTC
>NA|TRBV6-2/TRBV6-3|13|NA|TRBJ1-1
CASSSSRSTEAFF
TGTGCCAGCAGTTCCTCGAGATCCACTGAAGCTTTCTTT
>NA|TRBV10-3|13|few|TRBJ2-1
CAVTGALGNEQFF
TGTGCCGTCACGGGGGCGCTGGGAAATGAGCAGTTCTTC
>TRBD1|TRBV24-1|15|NA|TRBJ2-2
CATSDDRVWTGERFF
TGTGCCACCAGCGATGACAGGGTATGGACCGGGGAGCGGTTTTTT
>NA|TRBV6-2/TRBV6-3|15|NA|TRBJ1-2
CASSSRTGGPYGYTF
TGTGCCAGCAGCAGCCGCACCGGGGGCCCCTATGGCTACACCTTC
>NA|TRBV6-6|12|many|TRBJ2-5
CASSYSGETQYF
TGTGCCAGCAGTTACTCGGGAGAGACCCAGTACTTC
>NA|TRBV20-1|11|many|TRBJ2-5
CSASGLETQYF
TGCAGTGCTAGTGGCTTAGAGACCCAGTACTTC
>NA|TRBV5-1|18|few|TRBJ2-1
CASSLGPPGGGRYNEQFF
TGCGCCAGCAGCTTGGGTCCTCCAGGAGGGGGGCGGTACAATGAGCAGTTCTTC
>TRBD2|TRBV5-1|15|NA|TRBJ2-7
CASSLVVGGSYEQYF
TGCGCCAGCAGCTTGGTCGTCGGGGGGTCCTACGAGCAGTACTTC
>NA|TRBV30|14|few|TRBJ2-2
CAWSGGIGTGELFF
TGTGCCTGGAGTGGAGGGATAGGCACCGGGGAGCTGTTTTTT
>TRBD1|TRBV7-9|14|few|TRBJ2-7
CASSGTGGAYEQYF
TGTGCCAGCAGCGGGACAGGGGGCGCCTACGAGCAGTACTTC
>NA|TRBV12-3/TRBV12-4|14|NA|TRBJ1-5
CASSLNRMGQPQHF
TGTGCCAGCAGTTTGAACCGGATGGGCCAGCCCCAGCATTTT
>NA|TRBV4-2|15|few|TRBJ1-6
CASSQDTPDNSPLHF
TGTGCCAGCAGCCAAGATACCCCTGATAATTCACCCCTCCACTTT
>TRBD2|TRBV7-8|15|NA|TRBJ2-1
CASSWGLLRDNEQFF
TGTGCCAGCAGCTGGGGACTACTGAGGGACAATGAGCAGTTCTTC
>TRBD2|TRBV28|15|NA|TRBJ2-5
CASSFELFGAREQYF
TGTGCCAGCAGTTTTGAATTATTCGGGGCGCGGGAGCAGTACTTC
>NA|TRBV5-1|14|NA|TRBJ1-1
CASSLAYRDTEAFF
TGCGCCAGCAGCCTCGCATACAGGGACACTGAAGCTTTCTTT
>TRBD1|TRBV29-1|13|few|TRBJ1-1
CSDQGGINTEAFF
TGCAGCGATCAGGGGGGGATTAACACTGAAGCTTTCTTT
>NA|TRBV5-1|15|few|TRBJ2-7
CASSKTGPLDYEQYF
TGCGCCAGCAGCAAAACAGGGCCCCTGGACTACGAGCAGTACTTC
>NA|TRBV6-5|15|few|TRBJ2-1
CASSITSPSYNEQFF
TGTGCCAGCAGTATAACTAGCCCCTCCTACAATGAGCAGTTCTTC
>TRBD1|TRBV7-9|15|NA|TRBJ2-7
CASSLGDSISYEQYF
TGTGCCAGCAGCTTAGGGGACAGTATCTCCTACGAGCAGTACTTC
>NA|TRBV6-1|15|few|TRBJ1-1
CASSPWGGVSTEAFF
TGTGCCAGCAGTCCCTGGGGAGGGGTGAGCACTGAAGCTTTCTTT
>TRBD1|TRBV9|13|few|TRBJ1-2
CASSHFNRGGYTF
TGTGCCAGCAGCCATTTTAACAGGGGAGGCTACACCTTC
>NA|TRBV5-1|14|NA|TRBJ2-7
CASSSSQSAYEQYF
TGCGCCAGCAGCTCCTCGCAATCTGCCTACGAGCAGTACTTC
>NA|TRBV20-1|13|NA|TRBJ2-7
CSAKNRQNYEQYF
TGCAGTGCCAAGAACCGGCAGAACTACGAGCAGTACTTC
>TRBD1|TRBV7-2|15|few|TRBJ2-1
CASSSTGDEYNEQFF
TGTGCCAGCAGCTCGACAGGGGATGAATACAATGAGCAGTTCTTC
>TRBD2|TRBV5-1|15|few|TRBJ2-3
CASSRLAGDADTQYF
TGCGCCAGCAGCCGACTAGCGGGGGACGCAGATACGCAGTATTTT
>NA|TRBV7-9|16|few|TRBJ2-1
CASSPPRDGSDNEQFF
TGTGCCAGCAGCCCCCCCAGGGACGGTTCGGACAATGAGCAGTTCTTC
>NA|TRBV6-6|17|NA|TRBJ1-5
CASSYSMAGIINQPQHF
TGTGCCAGCAGTTACTCGATGGCAGGGATTATCAATCAGCCCCAGCATTTT
>TRBD2|TRBV6-5|17|few|TRBJ2-1
CASSYDSAGGPRNEQFF
TGTGCCAGCAGTTACGATTCCGCGGGGGGGCCGAGGAATGAGCAGTTCTTC
>TRBD2|TRBV4-1|18|NA|TRBJ2-5
CASSQYFPAASGEETQYF
TGCGCCAGCAGCCAGTATTTCCCAGCGGCTAGCGGGGAAGAGACCCAGTACTTC
>NA|TRBV12-3/TRBV12-4|14|NA|TRBJ1-2
CASSLGGHGYGYTF
TGTGCCAGCAGTTTAGGGGGGCACGGCTATGGCTACACCTTC
>TRBD1|TRBV6-2/TRBV6-3|14|NA|TRBJ2-7
CASSDGQGFYEQYF
TGTGCCAGCAGTGACGGACAGGGTTTCTACGAGCAGTACTTC
>NA|TRBV12-3/TRBV12-4|12|few|TRBJ2-5
CASSYRALRQYF
TGTGCCAGCAGTTACAGGGCACTGAGGCAGTACTTC
>NA|TRBV9|14|NA|TRBJ2-3
CASSVGLVADTQYF
TGTGCCAGCAGCGTCGGCCTAGTCGCAGATACGCAGTATTTT
>NA|TRBV5-1|16|NA|TRBJ2-2
CASSLVVGANTGELFF
TGCGCCAGCAGCTTGGTTGTAGGGGCGAACACCGGGGAGCTGTTTTTT
>NA|TRBV7-9|15|NA|TRBJ1-4
CASSLQRRGGEKLFF
TGTGCCAGCAGCTTACAACGAAGAGGAGGGGAAAAACTGTTTTTT
>NA|TRBV6-6|13|NA|TRBJ2-7
CASSYGGGGEQYF
TGTGCCAGCAGTTACGGCGGTGGGGGCGAGCAGTACTTC
>NA|TRBV3-1|14|NA|TRBJ1-1
CASSQGRVTTEAFF
TGTGCCAGCAGCCAGGGCAGGGTAACGACTGAAGCTTTCTTT
>TRBD2|TRBV20-1|14|few|TRBJ2-7
CSAPGLAGGHEQYF
TGCAGTGCCCCCGGACTAGCGGGGGGTCACGAGCAGTACTTC
>TRBD1|TRBV7-6|15|NA|TRBJ1-1
CASSSEGRGLTEAFF
TGTGCCAGCAGCTCCGAAGGTAGGGGGCTAACTGAAGCTTTCTTT
>NA|TRBV7-2|17|few|TRBJ2-1
CASSWTGTPGGYNEQFF
TGTGCCAGCAGCTGGACGGGGACCCCCGGGGGATACAATGAGCAGTTCTTC
>NA|TRBV24-1|17|NA|TRBJ2-1
CATSGYIQGRSGDEQFF
TGTGCCACCAGTGGCTATATACAGGGTCGGTCCGGCGATGAGCAGTTCTTC